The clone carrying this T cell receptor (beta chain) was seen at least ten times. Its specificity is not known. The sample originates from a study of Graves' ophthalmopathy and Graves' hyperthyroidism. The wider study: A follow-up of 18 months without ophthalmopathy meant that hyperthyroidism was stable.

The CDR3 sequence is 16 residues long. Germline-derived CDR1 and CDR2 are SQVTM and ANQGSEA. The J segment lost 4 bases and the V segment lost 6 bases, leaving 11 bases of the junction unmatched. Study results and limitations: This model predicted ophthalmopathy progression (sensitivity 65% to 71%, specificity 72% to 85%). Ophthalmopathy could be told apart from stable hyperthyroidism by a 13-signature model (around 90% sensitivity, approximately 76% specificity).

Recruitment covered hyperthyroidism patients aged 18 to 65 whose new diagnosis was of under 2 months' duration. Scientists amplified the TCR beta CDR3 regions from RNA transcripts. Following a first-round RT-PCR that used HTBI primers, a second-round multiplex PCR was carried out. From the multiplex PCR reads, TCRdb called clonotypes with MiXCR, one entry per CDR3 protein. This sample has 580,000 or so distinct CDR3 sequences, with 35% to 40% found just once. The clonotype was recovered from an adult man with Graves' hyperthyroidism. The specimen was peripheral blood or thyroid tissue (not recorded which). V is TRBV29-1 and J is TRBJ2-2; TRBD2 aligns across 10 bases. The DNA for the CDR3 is TGCAGCGTGCCCGATCCCAGCGGGAGGGGCACCGGGGAGCTGTTTTTT. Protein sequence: CSVPDPSGRGTGELFF.